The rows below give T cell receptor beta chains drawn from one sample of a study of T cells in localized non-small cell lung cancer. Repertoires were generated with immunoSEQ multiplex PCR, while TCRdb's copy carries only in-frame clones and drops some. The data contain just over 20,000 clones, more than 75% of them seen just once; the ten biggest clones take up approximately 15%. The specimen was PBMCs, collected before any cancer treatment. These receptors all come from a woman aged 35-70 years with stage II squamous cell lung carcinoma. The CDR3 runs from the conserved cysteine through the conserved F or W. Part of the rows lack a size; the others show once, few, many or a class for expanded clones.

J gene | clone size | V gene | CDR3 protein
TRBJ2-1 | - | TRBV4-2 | CASSQSGQSSYNEQFF
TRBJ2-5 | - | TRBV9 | CASSVGGGGETQYF
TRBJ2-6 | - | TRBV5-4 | CASSPRTSGSLGANVLTF
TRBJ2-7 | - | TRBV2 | CASSLRYEQYF
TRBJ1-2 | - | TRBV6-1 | CASSQTVNYGYTF
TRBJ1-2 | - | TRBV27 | CASKEGREAGGGYTF
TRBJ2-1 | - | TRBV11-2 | CASSRLTGTGNEQFF
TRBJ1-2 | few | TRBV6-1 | CASSESGTGGGYTF
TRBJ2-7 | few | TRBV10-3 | CAISESRDYEQYF
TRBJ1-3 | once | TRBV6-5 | CASAPGGTGNTIYF
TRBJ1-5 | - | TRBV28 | CASSFGGSNQPQHF
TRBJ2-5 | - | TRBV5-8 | CASSFTGTSGIETQYF
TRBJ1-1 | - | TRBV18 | CASSPRTGMETEAFF
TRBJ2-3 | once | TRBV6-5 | CASSYSIQPGTDTQYF
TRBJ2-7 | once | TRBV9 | CASSVAPGAGYEQYF
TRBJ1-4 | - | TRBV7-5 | CVRSPYPRPNEKLFF
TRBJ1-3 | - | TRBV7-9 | CASSLEGPLSGNTIYF
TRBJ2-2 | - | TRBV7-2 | CASSPFNSGTGELFF
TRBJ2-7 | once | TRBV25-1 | CASSEPNEQYF
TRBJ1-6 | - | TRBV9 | CASSVAGGGSPLHF
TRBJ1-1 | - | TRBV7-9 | CASSLAVMNTEAFF
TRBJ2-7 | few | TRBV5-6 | CASSSSIAISSYEQYF
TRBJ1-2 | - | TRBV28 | CASSSSDRAGYTF
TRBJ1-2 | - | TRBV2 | CASSREGQITNYGYTF
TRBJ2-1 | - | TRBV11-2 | CASSLAAGYGNEQFF
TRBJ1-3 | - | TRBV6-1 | CASHARVTIYF
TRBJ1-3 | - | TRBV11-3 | CASSLATGVQGNTIYF
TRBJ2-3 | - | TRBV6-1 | CASTSGQGTDTQYF
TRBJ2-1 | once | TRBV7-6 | CASSLEPGANEQFF
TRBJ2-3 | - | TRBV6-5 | CASSPGRGRDTQYF
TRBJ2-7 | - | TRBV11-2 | CASSQDGAYEQYF
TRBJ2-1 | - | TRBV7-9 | CASSPPSGGVEQFF
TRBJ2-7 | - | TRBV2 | CASIAGQGAPNEQYF
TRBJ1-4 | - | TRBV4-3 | CASSQGQGSGKLFF
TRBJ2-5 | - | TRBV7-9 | CASSLTSGRQETQYF
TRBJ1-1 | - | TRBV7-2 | CASSLDGDTEAFF
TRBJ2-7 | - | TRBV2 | CASGQREEHEQYF
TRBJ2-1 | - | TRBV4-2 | CASSQDGYSVDSSYNEQFF
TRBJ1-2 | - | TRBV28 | CASSTGSWGYTF
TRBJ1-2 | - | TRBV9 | CASSVETGSNYGYTF
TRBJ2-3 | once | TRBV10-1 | CASSESSGGTQYF
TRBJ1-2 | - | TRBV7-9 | CASSLGVGALNYGYTF
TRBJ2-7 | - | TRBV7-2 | CASSLGLRRSYEQYF
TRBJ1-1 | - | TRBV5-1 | CASSTDGTGGNEAFF
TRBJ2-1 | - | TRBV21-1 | CASSYSMTGDNEQFF
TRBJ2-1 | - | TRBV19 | CASSMGTSGRALTEQFF
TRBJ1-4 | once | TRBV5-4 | CASSRTGGFTNEKLFF
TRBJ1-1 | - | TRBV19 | CATRTANTEAFF
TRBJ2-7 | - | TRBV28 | CASSPPGQGSHEQYF
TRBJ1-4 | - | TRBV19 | CASSISGGVREKLFF
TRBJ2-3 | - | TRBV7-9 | CASSVGTTSTDTQYF
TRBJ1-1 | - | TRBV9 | CASSRDGTEAFF
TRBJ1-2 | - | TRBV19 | CASSIGPSGYGYTF
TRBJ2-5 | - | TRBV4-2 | CASSQDLPRTQYF
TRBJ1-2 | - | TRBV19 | CASSIGLDRANYGYTF
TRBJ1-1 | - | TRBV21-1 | CASSRDDSANTEAFF
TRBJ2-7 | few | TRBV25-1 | CASSELDRGHEQYF
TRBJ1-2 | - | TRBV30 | CAWRGRWTENYGYTF
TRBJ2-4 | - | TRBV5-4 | CASSFSPSAGSFQYF